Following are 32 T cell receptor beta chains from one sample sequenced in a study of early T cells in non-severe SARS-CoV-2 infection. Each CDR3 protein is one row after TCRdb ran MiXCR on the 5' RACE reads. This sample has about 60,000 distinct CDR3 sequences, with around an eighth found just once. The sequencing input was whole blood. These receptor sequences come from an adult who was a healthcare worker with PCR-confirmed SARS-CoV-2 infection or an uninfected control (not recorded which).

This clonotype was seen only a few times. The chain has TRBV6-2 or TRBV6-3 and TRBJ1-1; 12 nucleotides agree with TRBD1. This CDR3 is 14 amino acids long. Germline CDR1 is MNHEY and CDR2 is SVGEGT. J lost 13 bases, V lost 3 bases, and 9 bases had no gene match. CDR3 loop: CASSYSGTGGEVFF. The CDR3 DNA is TGTGCCAGCAGTTATTCCGGGACAGGGGGCGAGGTTTTCTTT.

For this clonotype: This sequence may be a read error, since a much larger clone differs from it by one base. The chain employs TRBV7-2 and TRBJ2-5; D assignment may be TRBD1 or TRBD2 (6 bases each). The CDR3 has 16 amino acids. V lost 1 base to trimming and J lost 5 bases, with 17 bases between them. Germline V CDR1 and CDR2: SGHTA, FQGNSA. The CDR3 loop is CTSSLDNLGGRETQYF. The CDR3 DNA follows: TGTACCAGCAGCTTAGATAATCTGGGGGGCCGGGAGACCCAGTACTTC.

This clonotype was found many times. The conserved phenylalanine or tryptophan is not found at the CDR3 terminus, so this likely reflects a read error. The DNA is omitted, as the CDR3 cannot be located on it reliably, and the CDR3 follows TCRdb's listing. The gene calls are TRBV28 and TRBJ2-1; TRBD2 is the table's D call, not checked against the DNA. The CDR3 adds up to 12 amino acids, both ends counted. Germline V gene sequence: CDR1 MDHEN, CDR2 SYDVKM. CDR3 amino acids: CASSSSPGTPVI.

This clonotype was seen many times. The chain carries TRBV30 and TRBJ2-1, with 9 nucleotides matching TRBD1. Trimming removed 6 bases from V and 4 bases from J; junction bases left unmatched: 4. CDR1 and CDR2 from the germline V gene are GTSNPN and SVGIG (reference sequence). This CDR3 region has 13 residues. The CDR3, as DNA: TGTGCCTGTTCGGACAGGGGATACAATGAGCAGTTCTTC. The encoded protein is CACSDRGYNEQFF.

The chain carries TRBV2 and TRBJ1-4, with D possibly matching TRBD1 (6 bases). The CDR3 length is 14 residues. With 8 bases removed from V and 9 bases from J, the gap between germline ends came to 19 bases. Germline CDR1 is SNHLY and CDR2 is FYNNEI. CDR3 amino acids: CASDNVQGGKKLFF. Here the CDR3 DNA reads TGTGCCAGCGACAATGTACAGGGAGGGAAAAAACTGTTTTTT.

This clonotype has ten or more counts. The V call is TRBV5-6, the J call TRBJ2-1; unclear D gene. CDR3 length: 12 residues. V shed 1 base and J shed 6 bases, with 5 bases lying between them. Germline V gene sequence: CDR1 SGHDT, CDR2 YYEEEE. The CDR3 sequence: CASSLWRNEQFF. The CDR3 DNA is TGTGCCAGCAGCTTGTGGCGCAATGAGCAGTTCTTC.

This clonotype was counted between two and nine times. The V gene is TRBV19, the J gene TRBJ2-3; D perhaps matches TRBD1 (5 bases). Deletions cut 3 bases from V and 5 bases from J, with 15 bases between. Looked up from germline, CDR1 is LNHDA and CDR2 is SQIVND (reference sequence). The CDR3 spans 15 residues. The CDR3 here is CASSISQGFIDTQYF. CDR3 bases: TGTGCCAGTAGTATTAGCCAGGGTTTTATAGATACGCAGTATTTT.

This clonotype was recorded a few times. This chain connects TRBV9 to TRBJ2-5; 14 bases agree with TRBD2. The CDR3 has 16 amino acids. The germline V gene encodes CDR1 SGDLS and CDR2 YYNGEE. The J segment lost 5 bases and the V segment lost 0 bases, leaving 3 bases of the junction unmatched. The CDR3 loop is CASSVGTSGGRETQYF. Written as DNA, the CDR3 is TGTGCCAGCAGCGTAGGGACTAGCGGGGGGCGTGAGACCCAGTACTTC.

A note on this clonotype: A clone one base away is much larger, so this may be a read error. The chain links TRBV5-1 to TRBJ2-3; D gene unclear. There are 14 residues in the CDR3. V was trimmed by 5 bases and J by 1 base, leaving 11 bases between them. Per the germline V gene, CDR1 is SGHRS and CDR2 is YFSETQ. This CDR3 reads CASRLFQGTDTQYF. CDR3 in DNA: TGCGCCAGCAGATTGTTCCAGGGCACAGATACGCAGTATTTT.

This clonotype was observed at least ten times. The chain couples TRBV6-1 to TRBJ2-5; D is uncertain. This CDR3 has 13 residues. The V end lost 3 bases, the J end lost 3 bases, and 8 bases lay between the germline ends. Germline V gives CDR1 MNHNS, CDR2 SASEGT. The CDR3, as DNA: TGTGCCAGCAGTGAGCGGAGCGAAGAGACCCAGTACTTC. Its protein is CASSERSEETQYF.

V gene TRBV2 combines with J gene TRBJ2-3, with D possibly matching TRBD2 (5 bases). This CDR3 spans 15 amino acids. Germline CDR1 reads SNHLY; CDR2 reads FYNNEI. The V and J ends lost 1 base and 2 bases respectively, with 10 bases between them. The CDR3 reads CASSEGSGYTDTQYF. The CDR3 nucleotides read TGTGCCAGCAGTGAAGGAAGCGGATACACAGATACGCAGTATTTT.

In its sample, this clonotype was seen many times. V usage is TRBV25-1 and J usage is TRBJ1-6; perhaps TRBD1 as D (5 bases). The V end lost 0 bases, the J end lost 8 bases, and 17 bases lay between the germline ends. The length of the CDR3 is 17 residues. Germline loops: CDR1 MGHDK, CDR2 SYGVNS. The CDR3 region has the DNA TGTGCCAGCAGTGAATACGGGGCGGCGGGTTTTGATTCACCCCTCCACTTT. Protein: CASSEYGAAGFDSPLHF.

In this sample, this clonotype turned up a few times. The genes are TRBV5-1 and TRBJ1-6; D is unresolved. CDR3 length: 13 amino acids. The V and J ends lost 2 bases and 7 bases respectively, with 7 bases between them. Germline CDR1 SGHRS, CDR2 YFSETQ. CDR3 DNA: TGCGCCAGCAGCTTCGAGGACAATTCACCCCTCCACTTT. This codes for CASSFEDNSPLHF.

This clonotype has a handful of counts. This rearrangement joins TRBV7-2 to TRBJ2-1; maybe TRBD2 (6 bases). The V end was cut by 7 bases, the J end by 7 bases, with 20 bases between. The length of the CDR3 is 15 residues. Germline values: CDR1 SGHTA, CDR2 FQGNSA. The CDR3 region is CASTNRDSVGNEQFF. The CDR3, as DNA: TGTGCCAGCACCAACCGGGACTCCGTGGGAAATGAGCAGTTCTTC.

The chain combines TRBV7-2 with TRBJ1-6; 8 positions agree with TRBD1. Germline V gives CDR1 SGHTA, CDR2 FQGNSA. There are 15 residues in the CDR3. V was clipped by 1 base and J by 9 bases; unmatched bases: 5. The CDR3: CASSLVAGGRSPLHF. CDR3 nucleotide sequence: TGTGCCAGCAGCTTAGTCGCAGGGGGCCGTTCACCCCTCCACTTT. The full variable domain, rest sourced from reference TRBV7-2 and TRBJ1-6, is GAGVSQSPSNKVTEKGKDVELRCDPISGHTALYWYRQSLGQGLEFLIYFQGNSAPDKSGLPSDRFSAERTGGSVSTLTIQRTQQEDSAVYLCASSLVAGGRSPLHFGNGTRLTVT.

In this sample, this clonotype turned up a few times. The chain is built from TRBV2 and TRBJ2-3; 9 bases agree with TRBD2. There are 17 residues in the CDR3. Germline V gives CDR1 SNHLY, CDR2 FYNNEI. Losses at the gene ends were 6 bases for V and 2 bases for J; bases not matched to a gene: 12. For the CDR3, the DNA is TGTGCCAGCAGCGCTAGACGACTAGCGGACCTCACAGATACGCAGTATTTT. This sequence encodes CASSARRLADLTDTQYF.

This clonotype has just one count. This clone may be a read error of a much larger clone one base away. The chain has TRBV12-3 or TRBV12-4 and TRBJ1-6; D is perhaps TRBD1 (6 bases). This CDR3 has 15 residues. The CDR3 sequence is CASSHDRQDNSPPHF. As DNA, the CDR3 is TGTGCCAGCAGCCACGATCGACAGGATAATTCACCCCCCCACTTT.

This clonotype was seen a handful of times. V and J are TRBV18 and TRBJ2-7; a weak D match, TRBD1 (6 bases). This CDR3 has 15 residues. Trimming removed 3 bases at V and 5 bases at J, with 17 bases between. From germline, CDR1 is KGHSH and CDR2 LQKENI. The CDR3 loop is CASSPQQGWSDEQYF. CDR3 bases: TGTGCCAGCTCACCCCAACAGGGCTGGTCTGACGAGCAGTACTTC.

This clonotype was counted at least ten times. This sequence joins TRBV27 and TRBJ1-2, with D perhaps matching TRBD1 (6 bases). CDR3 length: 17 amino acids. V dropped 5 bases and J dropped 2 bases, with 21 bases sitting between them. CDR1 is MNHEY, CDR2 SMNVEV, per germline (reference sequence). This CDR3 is CASSLKTGSSGNYGYTF. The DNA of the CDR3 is TGTGCCAGCAGTCTGAAGACAGGCTCCTCGGGGAACTATGGCTACACCTTC.

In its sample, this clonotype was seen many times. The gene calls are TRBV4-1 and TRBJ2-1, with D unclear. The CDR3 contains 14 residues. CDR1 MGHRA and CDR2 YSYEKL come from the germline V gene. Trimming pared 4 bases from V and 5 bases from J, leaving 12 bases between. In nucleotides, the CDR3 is TGCGCCAGCAGCCTCTCGGAGAACCACAATGAGCAGTTCTTC. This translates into CASSLSENHNEQFF.

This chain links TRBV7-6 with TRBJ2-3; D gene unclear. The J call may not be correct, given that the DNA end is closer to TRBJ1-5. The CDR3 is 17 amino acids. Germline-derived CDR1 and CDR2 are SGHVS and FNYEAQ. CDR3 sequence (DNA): TGTGCCAGCAGCCGCCATCTAGCGGGAGGTAGCACAGATACGCAGCATTTT. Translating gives CASSRHLAGGSTDTQHF.

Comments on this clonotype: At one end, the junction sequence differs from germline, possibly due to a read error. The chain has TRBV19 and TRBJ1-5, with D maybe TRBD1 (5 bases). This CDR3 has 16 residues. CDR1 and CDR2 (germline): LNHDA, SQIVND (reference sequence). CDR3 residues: CASRIGAFSARQPQHF. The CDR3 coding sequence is TGTGCCAGTAGGATAGGGGCCTTCTCGGCGAGACAGCCCCAGCATTTT.

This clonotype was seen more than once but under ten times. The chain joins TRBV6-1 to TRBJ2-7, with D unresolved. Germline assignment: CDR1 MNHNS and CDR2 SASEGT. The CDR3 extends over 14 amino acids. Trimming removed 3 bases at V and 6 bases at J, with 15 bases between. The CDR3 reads CASSDVLDRSEQYF. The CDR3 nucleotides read TGTGCCAGCAGTGACGTTCTAGATAGGTCCGAGCAGTACTTC.

In nucleotides, the CDR3 is TGTGCCATCAGTGAGTTCGTCGGGGAGGCAGATACGCAGTATTTT. This sequence encodes CAISEFVGEADTQYF. The chain is built from TRBV10-3 and TRBJ2-3, with D possibly TRBD2 on 6 matching bases. The V end lost 1 base, the J end lost 4 bases, and 12 bases lay between the germline ends. The CDR3 runs 15 residues. The germline gives CDR1 ENHRY, CDR2 SYGVKD.

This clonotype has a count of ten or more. The CDR3 is CASSSSPGTYMGYTQYF. The DNA for the CDR3 is TGTGCCAGCAGCTCCTCCCCCGGGACCTATATGGGGTATACGCAGTATTTT. The rearrangement uses TRBV11-2 and TRBJ2-3; D might be TRBD1 or TRBD2, each matching 5 bases. The V end lost 4 bases, the J end lost 7 bases, and 24 bases lay between the germline ends. The CDR3 is 17 amino acids. Germline assignment: CDR1 SGHAT and CDR2 FQNNGV.

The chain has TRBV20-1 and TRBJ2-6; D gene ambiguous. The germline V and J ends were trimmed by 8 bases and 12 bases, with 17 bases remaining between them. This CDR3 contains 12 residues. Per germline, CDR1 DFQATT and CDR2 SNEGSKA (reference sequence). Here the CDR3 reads CSTEPFPTVLTF. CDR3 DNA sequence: TGCAGTACCGAACCATTTCCCACCGTCCTGACTTTC.

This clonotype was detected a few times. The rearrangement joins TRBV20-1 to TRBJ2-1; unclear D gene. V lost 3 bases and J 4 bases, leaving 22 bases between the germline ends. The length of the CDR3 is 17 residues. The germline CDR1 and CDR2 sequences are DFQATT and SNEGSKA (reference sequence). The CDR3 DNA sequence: TGCAGTGCTAGTGGTGGCGGCGCGGAACACTTATACAATGAGCAGTTCTTC. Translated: CSASGGGAEHLYNEQFF.

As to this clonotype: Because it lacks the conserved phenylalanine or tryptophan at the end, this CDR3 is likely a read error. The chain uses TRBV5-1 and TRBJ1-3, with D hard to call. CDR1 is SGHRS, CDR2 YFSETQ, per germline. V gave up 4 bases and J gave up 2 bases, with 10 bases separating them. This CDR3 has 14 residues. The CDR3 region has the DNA TGCGCCAGCAGCCCCGGGCAGGCTGGAAACACCATATATCTT. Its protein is CASSPGQAGNTIYL.

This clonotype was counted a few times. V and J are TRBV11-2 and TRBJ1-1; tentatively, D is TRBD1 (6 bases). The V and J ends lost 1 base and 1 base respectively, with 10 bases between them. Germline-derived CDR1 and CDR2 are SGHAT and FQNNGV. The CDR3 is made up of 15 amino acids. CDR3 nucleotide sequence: TGTGCCAGCAGCTTAGGGGTCAGGGGGAACACTGAAGCTTTCTTT. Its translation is CASSLGVRGNTEAFF.

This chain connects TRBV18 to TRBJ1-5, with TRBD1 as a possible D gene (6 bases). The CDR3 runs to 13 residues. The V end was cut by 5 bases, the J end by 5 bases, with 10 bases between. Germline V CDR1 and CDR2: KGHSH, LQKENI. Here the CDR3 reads CASSASGDQPQHF. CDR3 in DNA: TGTGCCAGCTCAGCGTCAGGGGATCAGCCCCAGCATTTT.

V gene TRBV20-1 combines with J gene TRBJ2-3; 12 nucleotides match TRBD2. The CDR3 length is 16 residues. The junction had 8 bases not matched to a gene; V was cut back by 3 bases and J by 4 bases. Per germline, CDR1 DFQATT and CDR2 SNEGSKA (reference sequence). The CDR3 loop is CSASGLAGTQPDTQYF. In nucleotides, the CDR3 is TGCAGTGCTAGTGGACTAGCGGGAACCCAACCAGATACGCAGTATTTT.

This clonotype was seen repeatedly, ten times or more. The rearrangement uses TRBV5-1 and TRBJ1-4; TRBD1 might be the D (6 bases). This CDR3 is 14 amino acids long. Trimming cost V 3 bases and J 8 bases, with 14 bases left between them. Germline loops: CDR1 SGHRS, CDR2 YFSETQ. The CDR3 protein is CASSSRGGMEKLFF. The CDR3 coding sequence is TGCGCCAGCAGCTCGCGAGGGGGAATGGAAAAACTGTTTTTT.